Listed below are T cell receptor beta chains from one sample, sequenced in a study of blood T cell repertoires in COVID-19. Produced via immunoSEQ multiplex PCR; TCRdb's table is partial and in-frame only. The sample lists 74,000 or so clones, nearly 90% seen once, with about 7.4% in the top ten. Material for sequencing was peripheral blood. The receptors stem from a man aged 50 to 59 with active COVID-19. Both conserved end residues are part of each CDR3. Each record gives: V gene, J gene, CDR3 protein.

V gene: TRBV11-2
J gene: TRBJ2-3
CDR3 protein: CASSLGVAGGSSTDTQYF

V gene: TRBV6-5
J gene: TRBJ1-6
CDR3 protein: CASSYYGTGDYSPLHF

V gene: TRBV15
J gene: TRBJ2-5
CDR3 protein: CATSRAVIAGGETQYF

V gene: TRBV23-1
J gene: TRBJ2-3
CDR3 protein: CASSPGRGFGDTQYF

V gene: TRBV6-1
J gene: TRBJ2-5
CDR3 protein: CASSELGSRVRQTQYF

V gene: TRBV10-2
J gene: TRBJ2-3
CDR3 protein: CASSESRADPDTQYF

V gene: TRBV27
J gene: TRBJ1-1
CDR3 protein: CASSPWTFRDTEAFF

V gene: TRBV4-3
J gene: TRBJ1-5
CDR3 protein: CASSPDRSNQPQHF

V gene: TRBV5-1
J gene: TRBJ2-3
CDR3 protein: CASSLVLAGGQDTQYF

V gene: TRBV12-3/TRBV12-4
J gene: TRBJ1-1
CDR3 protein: CASRTQPRGEAFF

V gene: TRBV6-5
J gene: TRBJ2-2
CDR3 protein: CASSSSGQGTGELFF

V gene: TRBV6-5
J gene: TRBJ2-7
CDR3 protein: CASSLTGGSYEQYF

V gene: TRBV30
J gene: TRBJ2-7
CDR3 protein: CAWSTRDEQYF

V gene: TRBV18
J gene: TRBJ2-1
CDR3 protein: CASSQQRQANEQFF

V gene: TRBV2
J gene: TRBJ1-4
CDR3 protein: CASRDRGEKLFF

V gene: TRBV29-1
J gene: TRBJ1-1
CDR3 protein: CSVALRDSRTTEAFF

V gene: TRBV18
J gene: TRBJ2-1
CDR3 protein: CASSLTSGGYNEQFF

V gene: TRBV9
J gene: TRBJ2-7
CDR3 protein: CASSPTGGSKGEQYF

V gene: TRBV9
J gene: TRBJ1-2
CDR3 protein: CASSAGTGLNYGYTF

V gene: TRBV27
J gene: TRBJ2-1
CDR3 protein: CASIPYGGAPYNEQFF

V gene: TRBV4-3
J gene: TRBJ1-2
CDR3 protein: CASSQDRGSNYGYTF

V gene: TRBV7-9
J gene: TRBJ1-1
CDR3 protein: CASSLGDGRIEAFF

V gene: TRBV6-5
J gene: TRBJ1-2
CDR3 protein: CASSWKQGSGYTF

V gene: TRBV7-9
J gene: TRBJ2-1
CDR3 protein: CASSLYGVNNEQFF

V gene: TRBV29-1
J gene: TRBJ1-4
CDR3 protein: CSARAPGGEKLFF

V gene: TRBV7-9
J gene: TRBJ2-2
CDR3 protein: CASSTGARDTGELFF

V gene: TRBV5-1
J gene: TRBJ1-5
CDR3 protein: CASSSYRSRNQPQHF

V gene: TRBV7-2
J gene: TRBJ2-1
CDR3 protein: CASSQAGGLDEQFF

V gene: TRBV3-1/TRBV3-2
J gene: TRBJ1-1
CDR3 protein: CASSPTRGLNTEAFF

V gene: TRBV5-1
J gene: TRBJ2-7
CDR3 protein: CASSLDGTGGGYEQYF

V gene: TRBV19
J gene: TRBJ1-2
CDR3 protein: CASTMKTGSPYGYTF

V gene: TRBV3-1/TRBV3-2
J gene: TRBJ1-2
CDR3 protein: CASSHGTGDGYTF

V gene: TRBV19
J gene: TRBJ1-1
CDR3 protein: CASKVEGTTEAFF

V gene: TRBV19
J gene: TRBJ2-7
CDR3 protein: CASSSGNTFYEQYF

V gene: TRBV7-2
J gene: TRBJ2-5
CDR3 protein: CASSPGGAQETQYF

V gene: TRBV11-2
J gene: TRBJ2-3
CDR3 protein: CASSPPPGQGHNTQYF

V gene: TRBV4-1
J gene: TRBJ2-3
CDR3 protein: CASSQDALDTQYF

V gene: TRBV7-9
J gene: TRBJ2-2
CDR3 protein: CASSPLGQAVNTGELFF

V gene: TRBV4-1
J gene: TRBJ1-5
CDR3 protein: CASSQDRDRFGNQPQHF

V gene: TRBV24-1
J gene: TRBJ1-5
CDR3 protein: CATSDRYRGSNQPQHF

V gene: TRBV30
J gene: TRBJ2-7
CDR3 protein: CAWSVATNSYEQYF

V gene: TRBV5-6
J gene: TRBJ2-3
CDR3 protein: CASSLLRAGDTQYF

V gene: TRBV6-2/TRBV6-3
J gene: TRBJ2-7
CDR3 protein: CASSYDGWESSYEQYF

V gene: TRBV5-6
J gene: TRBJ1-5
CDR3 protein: CASSLSSWGPGQPQHF

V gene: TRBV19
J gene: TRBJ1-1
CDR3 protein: CASSIVRMNTEAFF

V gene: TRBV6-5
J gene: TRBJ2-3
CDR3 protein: CASIGLAGGTDTQYF

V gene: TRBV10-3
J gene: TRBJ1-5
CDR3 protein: CAISAGQGNQPQHF

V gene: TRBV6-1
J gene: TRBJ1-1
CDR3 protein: CASSEQTGTNTEAFF